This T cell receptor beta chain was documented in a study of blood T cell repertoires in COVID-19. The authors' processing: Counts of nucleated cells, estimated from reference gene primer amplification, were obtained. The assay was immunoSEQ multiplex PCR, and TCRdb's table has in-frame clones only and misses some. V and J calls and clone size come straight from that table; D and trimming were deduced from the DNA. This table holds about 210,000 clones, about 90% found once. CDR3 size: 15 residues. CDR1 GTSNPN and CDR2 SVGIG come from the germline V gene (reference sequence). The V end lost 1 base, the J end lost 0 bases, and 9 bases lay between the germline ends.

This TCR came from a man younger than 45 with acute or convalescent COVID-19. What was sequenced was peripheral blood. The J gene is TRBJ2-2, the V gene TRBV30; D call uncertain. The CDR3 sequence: CAWSEGLANTGELFF. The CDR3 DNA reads TGTGCCTGGAGTGAAGGCCTAGCGAACACCGGGGAGCTGTTTTTT.